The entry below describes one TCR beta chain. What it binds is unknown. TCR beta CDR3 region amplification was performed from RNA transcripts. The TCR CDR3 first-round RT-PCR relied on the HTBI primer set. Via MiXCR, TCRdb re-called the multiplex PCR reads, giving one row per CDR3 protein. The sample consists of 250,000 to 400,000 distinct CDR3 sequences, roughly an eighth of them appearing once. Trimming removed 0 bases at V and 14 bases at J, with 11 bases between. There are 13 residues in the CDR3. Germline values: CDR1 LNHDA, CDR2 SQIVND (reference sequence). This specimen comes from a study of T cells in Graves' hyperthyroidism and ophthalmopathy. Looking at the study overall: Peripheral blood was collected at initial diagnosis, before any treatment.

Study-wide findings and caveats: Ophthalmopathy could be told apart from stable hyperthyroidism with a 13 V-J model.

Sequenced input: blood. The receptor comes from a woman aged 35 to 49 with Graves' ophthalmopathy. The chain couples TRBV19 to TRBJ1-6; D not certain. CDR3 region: CASSIDAYSTLHF. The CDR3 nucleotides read TGTGCCAGTAGTATAGATGCTTACAGCACCCTCCACTTT.